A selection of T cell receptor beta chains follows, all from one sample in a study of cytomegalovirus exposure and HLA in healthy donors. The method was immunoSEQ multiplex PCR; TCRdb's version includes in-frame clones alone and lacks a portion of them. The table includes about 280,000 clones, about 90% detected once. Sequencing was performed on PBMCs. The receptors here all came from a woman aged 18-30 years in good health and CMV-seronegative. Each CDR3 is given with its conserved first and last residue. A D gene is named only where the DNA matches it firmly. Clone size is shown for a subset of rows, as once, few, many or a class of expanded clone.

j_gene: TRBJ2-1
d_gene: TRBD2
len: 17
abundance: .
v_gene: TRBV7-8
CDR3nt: TGTGCCAGCAGCTCGGCTCGGGGGCGGGGGGGATACAATGAGCAGTTCTTC
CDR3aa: CASSSARGRGGYNEQFF

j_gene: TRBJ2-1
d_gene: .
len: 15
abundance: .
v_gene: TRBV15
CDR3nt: TGTGCCACCAGCAGAGTAGGAGAATCCTACAATGAGCAGTTCTTC
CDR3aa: CATSRVGESYNEQFF

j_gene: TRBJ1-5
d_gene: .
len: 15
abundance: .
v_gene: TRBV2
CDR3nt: TGTGCCAGTAGGTTTATGGGCCTGAGCAATCAGCCCCAGCATTTT
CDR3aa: CASRFMGLSNQPQHF

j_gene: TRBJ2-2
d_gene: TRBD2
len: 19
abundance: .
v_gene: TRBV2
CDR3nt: TGTGCCAGCAGTGAGGGGCTAGCGGGGGCCCAAGGGTTCACCGGGGAGCTGTTTTTT
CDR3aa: CASSEGLAGAQGFTGELFF

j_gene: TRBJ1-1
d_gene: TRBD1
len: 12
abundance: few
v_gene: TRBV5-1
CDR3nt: TGCGCCAGCAGCCTAGGACAGGGTCGGGCTTTCTTT
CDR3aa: CASSLGQGRAFF

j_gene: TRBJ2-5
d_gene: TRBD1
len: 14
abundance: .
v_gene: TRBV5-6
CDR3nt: TGTGCCAGCAGCTTTGGACAGGGACGGGAGACCCAGTACTTC
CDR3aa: CASSFGQGRETQYF

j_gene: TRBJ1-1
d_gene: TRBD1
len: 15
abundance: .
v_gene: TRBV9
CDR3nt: TGTGCCAGCAGCGTCGATGGGACAGGGTACACTGAAGCTTTCTTT
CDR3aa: CASSVDGTGYTEAFF

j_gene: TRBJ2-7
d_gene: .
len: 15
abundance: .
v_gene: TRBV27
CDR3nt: TGTGCCAGCAGTATAAGCCGGACTAAAGATTACGAGCAGTACTTC
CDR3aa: CASSISRTKDYEQYF

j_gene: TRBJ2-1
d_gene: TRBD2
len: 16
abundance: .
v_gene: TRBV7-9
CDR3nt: TGTGCCAGCAGCTCCCCGCCTGCGGGGGGGCAGCCTGAGCAGTTCTTC
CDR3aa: CASSSPPAGGQPEQFF

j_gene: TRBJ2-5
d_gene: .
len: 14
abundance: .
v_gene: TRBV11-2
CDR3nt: TGTGCCAGCAGCTTATCAGGGTACCAAGAGACCCAGTACTTC
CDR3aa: CASSLSGYQETQYF

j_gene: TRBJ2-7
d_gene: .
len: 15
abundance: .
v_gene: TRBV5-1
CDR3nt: TGCGCCAGCCAGGGGGCTAGCGGAATCTCCTACGAGCAGTACTTC
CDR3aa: CASQGASGISYEQYF

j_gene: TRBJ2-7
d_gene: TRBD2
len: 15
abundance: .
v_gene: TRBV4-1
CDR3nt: TGCGCCAGCAGCCGATTCAGCGGGGTTATGGGCGAGCAGTACTTC
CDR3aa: CASSRFSGVMGEQYF

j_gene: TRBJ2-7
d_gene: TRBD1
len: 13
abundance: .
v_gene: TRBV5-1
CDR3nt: TGCGCCAGCAGCTTGGGACAGGGTCACGAGCAGTACTTC
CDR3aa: CASSLGQGHEQYF

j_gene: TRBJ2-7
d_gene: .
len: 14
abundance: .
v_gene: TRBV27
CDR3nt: TGTGCCAGCAGCTTAGGTGCGGGTTTCTACGAGCAGTACTTC
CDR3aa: CASSLGAGFYEQYF

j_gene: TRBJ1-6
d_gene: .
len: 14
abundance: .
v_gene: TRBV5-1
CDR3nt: TGCGCCAGCTCGTCTGGACAGCTCTATTCACCCCTCCACTTT
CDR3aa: CASSSGQLYSPLHF

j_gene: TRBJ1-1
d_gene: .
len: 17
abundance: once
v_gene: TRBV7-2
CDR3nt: TGTGCCAGCAGCTTAGTGGCACTTAAAGGAGTTTGGGCTGAAGCTTTCTTT
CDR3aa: CASSLVALKGVWAEAFF

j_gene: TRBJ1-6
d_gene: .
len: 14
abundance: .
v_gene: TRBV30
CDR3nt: TGTGCCTGGAGTGTAGGGGAAAGTCGTGCACCCCTCCACTTT
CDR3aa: CAWSVGESRAPLHF

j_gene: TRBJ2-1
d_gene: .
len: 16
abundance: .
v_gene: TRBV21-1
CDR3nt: TGTGCCAGCAGCAAAGAGTCGGGCGGGGTTTGGAATGAGCAGTTCTTC
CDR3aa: CASSKESGGVWNEQFF

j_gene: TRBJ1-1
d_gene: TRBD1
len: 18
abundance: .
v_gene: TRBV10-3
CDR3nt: TGTGCCATCAGGACTAAACCGGGACAGGGGTATGGGAACACTGAAGCTTTCTTT
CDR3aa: CAIRTKPGQGYGNTEAFF

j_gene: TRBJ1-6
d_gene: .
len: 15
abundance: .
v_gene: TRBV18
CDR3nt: TGTGCCAGCTCACCTGAGCAGGGCTATAATTCACCCCTCCACTTT
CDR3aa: CASSPEQGYNSPLHF

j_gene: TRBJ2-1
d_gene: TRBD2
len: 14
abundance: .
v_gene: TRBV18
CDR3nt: TGTGCCAGCTCACCGTCGAGCGGGGGCAATGAGCAGTTCTTC
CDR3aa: CASSPSSGGNEQFF

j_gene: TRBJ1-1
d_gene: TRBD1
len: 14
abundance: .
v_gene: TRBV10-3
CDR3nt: TGTGCCATCAGCCGCGACAGGGAGAACACTGAAGCTTTCTTT
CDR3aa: CAISRDRENTEAFF

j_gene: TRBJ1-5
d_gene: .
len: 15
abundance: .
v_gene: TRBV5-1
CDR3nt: TGCGCCAGCAGCTTGTGGGGAGGCCAGGATCAGCCCCAGCATTTT
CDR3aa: CASSLWGGQDQPQHF

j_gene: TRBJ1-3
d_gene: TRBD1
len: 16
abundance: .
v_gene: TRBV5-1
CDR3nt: TGCGCCAGCAGCTTCGGACAGGGGGCTTCTGGAAACACCATATATTTT
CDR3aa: CASSFGQGASGNTIYF

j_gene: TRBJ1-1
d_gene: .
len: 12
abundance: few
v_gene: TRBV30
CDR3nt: TGTGCCTCCCGACAGTGGAACACTGAAGCTTTCTTT
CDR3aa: CASRQWNTEAFF

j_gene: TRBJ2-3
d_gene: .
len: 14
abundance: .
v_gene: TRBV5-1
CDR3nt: TGCGCCAGCAGCCGTGACTTCTACACAGATACGCAGTATTTT
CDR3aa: CASSRDFYTDTQYF

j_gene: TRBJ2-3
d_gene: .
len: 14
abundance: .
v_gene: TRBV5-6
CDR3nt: TGTGCCAGCAGCTTGCGGGGGACTACAGATACGCAGTATTTT
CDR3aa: CASSLRGTTDTQYF